What follows is one TCR beta chain and its context. Its antigen remains unknown. CDR3 length: 12 amino acids. CDR1 is SGHNT, CDR2 YYREEE, per germline (reference sequence). V shed 4 bases and J shed 6 bases, with 11 bases lying between them. The entry originates in a study of OX40 agonist ivuxolimab in advanced cancers. Study-wide results and caveats: At 0.1-3.0 mg/kg, partial responders had clonal expansion among the lowest observed.

Repertoires were generated with immunoSEQ multiplex PCR, while TCRdb's copy carries only in-frame clones and drops some. In the table there are 99,000 or so clones, approximately 95% of which are singletons. The sample here was CD4+ or CD8+ T cells sorted from blood, taken in a trial of the OX40 agonist ivuxolimab. This rearrangement joins TRBV5-4 to TRBJ2-7; D is ambiguous. This TCR came from an adult with an advanced solid tumor such as melanoma, head and neck, liver or kidney cancer. This chain's CDR3 is CASSPNTIEQYF. The CDR3 DNA follows: TGTGCCAGCAGCCCAAACACCATCGAGCAGTACTTC.